This T cell receptor beta chain was sequenced during a study of cytomegalovirus exposure and HLA in healthy donors. Study-wide background: Within an early data release were around 87 million unique TCRs drawn from HLA-typed donors. Study-level findings and limits: The authors enumerated under 200 TCR beta chains as linked to cytomegalovirus. The authors considered a cluster of highly shared sequence variants likely to be a sequencing artifact.

Researchers ran the PCR with 60 Vbeta and 13 Jbeta primers. This table comes from immunoSEQ multiplex PCR, and its TCRdb copy is limited to in-frame clones, with some not included. Of 150,000 to 200,000 clones listed, more than 85% were seen once; the top ten hold more than 1.5%. To note about this clone: Its target is not known.

The V and J ends lost 0 bases and 4 bases, in that order; junction bases with no gene match: 9. Germline lookup yields CDR1 GTSNPN and CDR2 SVGIG (reference sequence). This CDR3 is built from 17 residues. Donors likely had unrecorded immune exposures despite being nominally healthy when sampled. Source material: PBMCs. The rearrangement links TRBV30 to TRBJ2-5; 12 nucleotides align to TRBD2. The TCR was taken from a young woman in good health and CMV-seronegative. The CDR3 loop reads CAWSVLRTSGVGETQYF. In DNA, the CDR3 is TGTGCCTGGAGTGTACTCCGGACTAGCGGGGTTGGAGAGACCCAGTACTTC. Combining the CDR3 with reference TRBV30 and TRBJ2-5 gives the whole variable domain SQTIHQWPATLVQPVGSPLSLECTVEGTSNPNLYWYRQAAGRGLQLLFYSVGIGQISSEVPQNLSASRPQDRQFILSSKKLLLSDSGFYLCAWSVLRTSGVGETQYFGPGTRLLVL.